This T cell receptor (beta chain) comes out of a study of T-cell memory formation after mild COVID-19. In the study overall: Largely, the TCR clusters proved donor specific. Points from the study as a whole: For second-wave clones that peaked at day 37, SARS-CoV-2 specificity went unverified.

This clonotype came up many times. Its antigen is undetermined. Libraries for TCRalpha and TCRbeta carried sample barcodes and unique molecular identifiers via 5'RACE. TCRdb reprocessed the 5' RACE reads with MiXCR, giving one entry per CDR3 protein. This sample has about half a million distinct CDR3 sequences, with 18% found just once. The CDR3 covers 13 residues. V shed 0 bases and J shed 0 bases, with 3 bases lying between them. CDR1 is SGHRS and CDR2 is YFSETQ in the germline V gene. This chain uses TRBV5-1 with TRBJ1-2; no firm D call. The sample comprised PBMCs or a T cell subset sorted from them (not recorded which). This receptor was obtained from an adult woman who had mild COVID-19 (a few samples of this study predate the infection). Cell type and time point are not known. The CDR3 reads CASSLDANYGYTF. In DNA, the CDR3 is TGCGCCAGCAGCTTGGATGCTAACTATGGCTACACCTTC.